These 14 T cell receptor beta chains originate from one sample sequenced in a study of CD8 T cells in ankylosing spondylitis. These receptors have no identified antigens. Study results and limitations: A TCR beta motif of fewer than ten highly homologous variants appeared characteristic of ankylosing spondylitis blood.

TCRdb re-called the 5' RACE reads with MiXCR, one entry per CDR3 protein. The sample carries under 550,000 distinct CDR3 sequences, about 25% recorded once. The sequenced sample was blood, either unsorted or a sorted T cell fraction (not recorded which). These receptors all come from a male donor with ankylosing spondylitis.

DNA of the CDR3: TGTGCCACCAGTGAGACAGGGGTGAACACTGAAGCTTTCTTT. This codes for CATSETGVNTEAFF. This chain links TRBV24-1 with TRBJ1-1; 8 bases align to TRBD1. The CDR3 loop spans 14 amino acids. V lost 4 bases and J lost 0; bases outside the gene matches: 0. Germline CDR1 is KGHDR and CDR2 is SFDVKD.

V and J are TRBV20-1 and TRBJ2-2; 8 bases agree with TRBD1. The germline gives CDR1 DFQATT, CDR2 SNEGSKA (reference sequence). Germline trimming cut 0 bases from V and 7 bases from J; bases unmatched to any gene: 19. The CDR3 is 19 amino acids. CDR3 bases: TGCAGTGCTAGAGAAGTCGGGTCTCGGACAGGGCTAGGGGTCGGGGAGCTGTTTTTT. Protein: CSAREVGSRTGLGVGELFF.

The chain is built from TRBV5-1 and TRBJ1-1; 8 nucleotides align to TRBD1. Germline V gene lookup returns CDR1 SGHRS and CDR2 YFSETQ. The CDR3 has 17 residues. Trimming removed 4 bases from V and 3 bases from J; junction bases left unmatched: 14. Here the CDR3 DNA reads TGCGCCAGCAGCAAGAATATGCAGGGGGCTGGGGACACTGAAGCTTTCTTT. It is translated as CASSKNMQGAGDTEAFF.

The V gene is TRBV27, the J gene TRBJ1-1; D is uncertain. This CDR3 has 15 amino acids. Germline CDR1 and CDR2: MNHEY and SMNVEV (reference sequence). V lost 3 bases, J lost 1 base, and 12 bases lay in between. CDR3: CASSFLGKGNTEAFF. The CDR3 DNA reads TGTGCCAGCAGTTTTCTGGGGAAGGGGAACACTGAAGCTTTCTTT.

The genes are TRBV7-9 and TRBJ2-1; perhaps TRBD1 as D (6 bases). The CDR3 covers 16 residues. Germline CDR1 and CDR2: SEHNR and FQNEAQ (reference sequence). V was trimmed by 5 bases and J by 7 bases, leaving 21 bases between them. CDR3 in DNA: TGTGCCAGCAGCCCTCCGCGCCCCAGGGGCCAAAATGAGCAGTTCTTC. Encoded protein: CASSPPRPRGQNEQFF.

This clonotype has more than one count but fewer than ten. V is TRBV29-1 and J is TRBJ1-2; 7 bases match TRBD1. Germline V gene data show CDR1 as SQVTM and CDR2 as ANQGSEA. The CDR3 runs to 13 residues. The V gene end was trimmed by 5 bases and the J gene end by 6 bases; junction bases not matched to a gene: 9. CDR3 DNA sequence: TGCAGCGTTCCCTGGGACAGCGTTGATGGCTACACCTTC. Encoded protein: CSVPWDSVDGYTF.

This clonotype was seen a few times. The chain recombines TRBV20-1 with TRBJ1-2, with D unresolved. The CDR3 runs 12 residues. Germline V gene data show CDR1 as DFQATT and CDR2 as SNEGSKA (reference sequence). The V end lost 4 bases, the J end lost 2 bases, and 8 bases lay between the germline ends. The CDR3 sequence is CSATRENYGYTF. The CDR3 coding sequence is TGCAGTGCTACTAGGGAGAACTATGGCTACACCTTC.

V and J are TRBV7-9 and TRBJ1-6; 7 bases agree with TRBD1. Trimming cost V 9 bases and J 8 bases; bases outside gene matches: 10. The CDR3 totals 14 residues. Germline values: CDR1 SEHNR, CDR2 FQNEAQ (reference sequence). The CDR3 loop reads CASTFDRAYSPLHF. CDR3 DNA: TGTGCCAGTACCTTCGACAGGGCCTATTCACCCCTCCACTTT.

The gene calls are TRBV7-8 and TRBJ2-1, with a possible D match to TRBD1 (5 bases). The V end lost 5 bases, the J end lost 6 bases, and 11 bases lay between the germline ends. Germline V gene lookup returns CDR1 SGHVS and CDR2 FQNEAQ. The CDR3 contains 13 residues. The CDR3 protein is CASSPGQTNEQFF. In DNA form, the CDR3 reads TGTGCCAGCAGCCCAGGACAAACCAATGAGCAGTTCTTC. The full variable domain, completed using reference TRBV7-8 and TRBJ2-1, is GAGVSQSPRYKVAKRGQDVALRCDPISGHVSLFWYQQALGQGPEFLTYFQNEAQLDKSGLPSDRFFAERPEGSVSTLKIQRTQQEDSAVYLCASSPGQTNEQFFGPGTRLTVL.

The genes are TRBV6-1 and TRBJ2-7, with a weak D call TRBD2 (5 bases). V was clipped by 6 bases and J by 2 bases, with 14 bases between them. This CDR3 has 14 amino acids. Per germline, CDR1 MNHNS and CDR2 SASEGT. The CDR3: CASRQPGFAYEQYV. As DNA, the CDR3 is TGTGCCAGCAGGCAACCGGGATTCGCCTACGAGCAGTACGTC.

This clonotype was seen a few times. This chain links TRBV29-1 with TRBJ2-3, with D perhaps given as TRBD1 or TRBD2 (5 bases each). The CDR3 sequence is 13 residues long. Trimming shortened V by 5 bases and J by 6 bases, and 15 bases separated the two germline ends. The V gene's germline CDR1 is SQVTM and CDR2 ANQGSEA. The CDR3 here is CSVSGTTGDTQYF. The CDR3 nucleotides are TGCAGCGTTTCCGGGACCACCGGGGATACGCAGTATTTT.

This clonotype was counted only a few times. J is TRBJ1-5 and V is TRBV6-1, with TRBD1 matching 10 bases. Germline V gene lookup returns CDR1 MNHNS and CDR2 SASEGT. Germline trimming cut 5 bases from V and 5 bases from J; bases unmatched to any gene: 6. The CDR3 is 15 amino acids. The CDR3 is CASSRDRGFDQPQHF. Here the CDR3 DNA reads TGTGCCAGCAGTCGGGACAGGGGATTCGATCAGCCCCAGCATTTT.

The genes are TRBV20-1 and TRBJ2-7; 9 nucleotides agree with TRBD1. V was pared by 3 bases and J by 0 bases, with 6 bases of the junction left unmatched. The germline gives CDR1 DFQATT, CDR2 SNEGSKA (reference sequence). This CDR3 region has 15 residues. CDR3 loop: CSARVGTGTSYEQYF. The CDR3 region has the DNA TGCAGTGCTAGGGTCGGGACAGGGACCTCCTACGAGCAGTACTTC.

The chain employs TRBV3-1 and TRBJ1-5; 9 bases fit TRBD1. The CDR3 totals 15 residues. CDR1 is LGHDT and CDR2 is YNNKEL in the germline V gene (reference sequence). Trimming took 3 bases from V and 5 from J; bases not matched to a gene: 5. CDR3 loop: CASSQTGGRYQPQHF. CDR3 DNA sequence: TGTGCCAGCAGCCAGACAGGGGGTCGGTATCAGCCCCAGCATTTT.